This entry concerns a single TCR beta chain. The antigen remains undetermined. These data originate in a study of T-cell memory formation after mild COVID-19. For the study at large: TCR clusters showed largely donor specificity.

Whole-study results and caveats: CD4+ bias marked clones expanding day 15 to 37, unlike balanced contracting clones. Pre-infection memory carried some responding clones, suggesting that cross-reactive memory joined.

The authors produced TCR alpha and TCR beta cDNA libraries with sample barcodes and UMIs by 5'RACE using constant-segment primers. One entry per CDR3 protein, called by TCRdb with MiXCR from the 5' RACE reads. The sample contains 360,000 or so distinct CDR3 sequences, approximately 29% of which appear only once. Sequencing used PBMCs or a T cell subset sorted from them (not recorded which). The origin of this receptor is an adult woman who had mild COVID-19 (a few samples of this study predate the infection). Cell type and time point are not known.

The CDR3 region has the DNA TGTGCCAGCAGTGAGGCAGGATGGAACTATGGCTACACCTTC. Protein sequence: CASSEAGWNYGYTF. This chain uses TRBV2 with TRBJ1-2; unclear D gene. Germline V gives CDR1 SNHLY, CDR2 FYNNEI. V was pared by 3 bases and J by 2 bases, with 10 bases between. There are 14 residues in the CDR3.